A selection of T cell receptor beta chains follows, all from one sample in a study of blood T cell repertoires in COVID-19. TCRdb's table, derived via immunoSEQ multiplex PCR, lists solely in-frame clones and lacks some. This table holds around 170,000 clones, approximately 84% found once. Specimen: PBMCs or T cells enriched from blood (not recorded which). Receptor source: a woman between 45 and 65 years old who had recovered from COVID-19. CDR3s leave out the opening cysteine and the closing phenylalanine or tryptophan. The order of the fields is CDR3 protein, J gene, V gene.

CDR3aa: TSSQEQGHTEAF
j_gene: TRBJ1-1
v_gene: TRBV1

CDR3aa: ASSTLTSGRAPMSEQY
j_gene: TRBJ2-7
v_gene: TRBV27

CDR3aa: ASSPGGGISQETQY
j_gene: TRBJ2-5
v_gene: TRBV5-4

CDR3aa: ASSPWSGENTGELF
j_gene: TRBJ2-2
v_gene: TRBV28

CDR3aa: ATKGRGGAGELF
j_gene: TRBJ2-2
v_gene: TRBV24-1

CDR3aa: ASSYLPPGSSEAF
j_gene: TRBJ1-1
v_gene: TRBV6-5

CDR3aa: ASRRDRENTEAF
j_gene: TRBJ1-1
v_gene: TRBV27

CDR3aa: ASSNGGWQNTEAF
j_gene: TRBJ1-1
v_gene: TRBV11-3

CDR3aa: ASSQDLAGGREQY
j_gene: TRBJ2-7
v_gene: TRBV14

CDR3aa: ASSLLRGSNQPQH
j_gene: TRBJ1-5
v_gene: TRBV27

CDR3aa: SVVKGVRTEAF
j_gene: TRBJ1-1
v_gene: TRBV29-1

CDR3aa: ASSLELASYEQY
j_gene: TRBJ2-7
v_gene: TRBV5-1

CDR3aa: ASNPPGGWGNEQF
j_gene: TRBJ2-1
v_gene: TRBV28

CDR3aa: AWDAGTGATDTQY
j_gene: TRBJ2-3
v_gene: TRBV30

CDR3aa: AWSGQGGTNIQY
j_gene: TRBJ2-4
v_gene: TRBV30

CDR3aa: ASSSQGTSSNQPQH
j_gene: TRBJ1-5
v_gene: TRBV19

CDR3aa: ARSQTGTSGSRQSYEQY
j_gene: TRBJ2-7
v_gene: TRBV5-3

CDR3aa: ASRSAGGFEETQY
j_gene: TRBJ2-5
v_gene: TRBV11-2

CDR3aa: ASSVSSGRVSEQF
j_gene: TRBJ2-1
v_gene: TRBV9

CDR3aa: AGGQIGYT
j_gene: TRBJ1-2
v_gene: TRBV6-5

CDR3aa: ASSSALGGQGQNQETQY
j_gene: TRBJ2-5
v_gene: TRBV7-9

CDR3aa: ASSSTPNYGYT
j_gene: TRBJ1-2
v_gene: TRBV5-1

CDR3aa: ATRNARDGIREVQY
j_gene: TRBJ2-7
v_gene: TRBV28

CDR3aa: ASSRDYTYEQY
j_gene: TRBJ2-7
v_gene: TRBV11-2

CDR3aa: ASRGQGARQY
j_gene: TRBJ2-7
v_gene: TRBV6-5

CDR3aa: ASSLGLAKNIQY
j_gene: TRBJ2-4
v_gene: TRBV3-1/TRBV3-2

CDR3aa: AWSPTWDRANTEAF
j_gene: TRBJ1-1
v_gene: TRBV30

CDR3aa: ASGQDEKLF
j_gene: TRBJ1-4
v_gene: TRBV2

CDR3aa: ASSSVTYEQY
j_gene: TRBJ2-7
v_gene: TRBV28

CDR3aa: ASSLPYKWGQRGQETQY
j_gene: TRBJ2-5
v_gene: TRBV7-2

CDR3aa: ASSQVWTGGSLNTGELF
j_gene: TRBJ2-2
v_gene: TRBV3-1/TRBV3-2

CDR3aa: SVEGLTSGTEEQY
j_gene: TRBJ2-7
v_gene: TRBV29-1

CDR3aa: ASSSNRGETQY
j_gene: TRBJ2-5
v_gene: TRBV7-8

CDR3aa: ASSSGQGASYEQY
j_gene: TRBJ2-7
v_gene: TRBV5-1

CDR3aa: ASSLSEGGVYEQY
j_gene: TRBJ2-7
v_gene: TRBV28

CDR3aa: ATQGQGINQPQH
j_gene: TRBJ1-5
v_gene: TRBV19

CDR3aa: ASSRKPTNEKLF
j_gene: TRBJ1-4
v_gene: TRBV27

CDR3aa: ASSQGGPKADTQY
j_gene: TRBJ2-3
v_gene: TRBV28

CDR3aa: ATSDFQGGTDTQY
j_gene: TRBJ2-3
v_gene: TRBV24-1

CDR3aa: ASSPVSGRAHYNEQF
j_gene: TRBJ2-1
v_gene: TRBV28

CDR3aa: ASEGRLYEQY
j_gene: TRBJ2-7
v_gene: TRBV28

CDR3aa: ASSLGERNTEAF
j_gene: TRBJ1-1
v_gene: TRBV5-1

CDR3aa: ASRTGFGQGLYTGELF
j_gene: TRBJ2-2
v_gene: TRBV28

CDR3aa: ASSLAVPGVPLH
j_gene: TRBJ1-6
v_gene: TRBV7-8

CDR3aa: ASSRAVSTDTQY
j_gene: TRBJ2-3
v_gene: TRBV3-1/TRBV3-2

CDR3aa: ASSPTDSPSYEQY
j_gene: TRBJ2-7
v_gene: TRBV18

CDR3aa: SVSPGLAGGSSYNEQF
j_gene: TRBJ2-1
v_gene: TRBV29-1

CDR3aa: ASSLVGGTNTEAF
j_gene: TRBJ1-1
v_gene: TRBV7-9